This is a list of T cell receptor beta chains from one sample in a study of blood T cell repertoires in COVID-19. Produced via immunoSEQ multiplex PCR; TCRdb's table is partial and in-frame only. Among approximately 500,000 clones listed, less than 90% were seen once. Sequencing was done on a sample of peripheral blood. The source is a woman aged 45-59 years with COVID-19, enrolled during active disease. CDR3s leave out the opening cysteine and the closing phenylalanine or tryptophan. Fields, in order: V gene, D gene, J gene, CDR3 protein. D genes are given only for firm matches.

TRBV4-1	TRBD1	TRBJ2-1	ASSQGDRDLDEQF
TRBV28	NA	TRBJ2-7	ASSLGTPTYEQY
TRBV5-4	TRBD1	TRBJ1-2	ASSSRGQGLNNYGYT
TRBV28	TRBD2	TRBJ2-1	ASSPPGLAGVAEQF
TRBV2	NA	TRBJ1-1	ASSERTGDTEAF
TRBV3-1/TRBV3-2	NA	TRBJ1-2	ASSRNRDGYT
TRBV9	NA	TRBJ1-2	ASSVGIGAYGYT
TRBV5-1	TRBD1	TRBJ1-2	ASSLDRGYGYT
TRBV7-9	NA	TRBJ2-7	ASSLGSTYEQY
TRBV10-1	NA	TRBJ1-1	ASSEGEAEAF
TRBV5-6	NA	TRBJ1-3	ASSLGQAFSGNTIY
TRBV6-5	TRBD1	TRBJ2-7	ASRTGTAYEQY
TRBV5-4	NA	TRBJ2-7	ASSFGRGGSDEQY
TRBV7-9	TRBD1	TRBJ1-2	ASSLVGTAYGYT
TRBV11-2	NA	TRBJ1-1	ASSSSGGMNTEAF
TRBV6-1	NA	TRBJ1-3	ASSEGWRGGNTIY
TRBV11-2	NA	TRBJ2-5	ASSLDRSAQY
TRBV5-1	TRBD1	TRBJ1-1	ASSLTGQPRAF
TRBV11-2	TRBD1	TRBJ2-5	ASSLAGQRQETQY
TRBV27	TRBD1	TRBJ1-4	ASRMTGGFVEKLF
TRBV5-6	NA	TRBJ1-2	ASSLGPLETHYGYT
TRBV6-5	TRBD2	TRBJ2-1	ASSYSAGGANEQF
TRBV9	TRBD2	TRBJ2-1	ASSQRGGPDEQF
TRBV9	TRBD2	TRBJ2-3	ASSVGAGVKSSTDTQY
TRBV28	NA	TRBJ1-5	ASTLGGGEGQPQH
TRBV11-2	NA	TRBJ2-7	ASSLGQGRGSEQY